What follows are 21 T cell receptor beta chains derived from one specimen sequenced in a study of T cell clonotyping in hematopoietic cell transplantation. Clones were read by immunoSEQ multiplex PCR, and TCRdb kept only the in-frame ones, dropping some. This table has 9,500 or so clones, roughly 79% appearing once. This specimen was PBMCs, taken 30 days after allogeneic stem cell transplant. These receptors all come from a female patient in her thirties or forties who had an allogeneic stem cell transplant from a related donor, so T cells may come from the graft donor. Some clones in this sample may be carry-over from other donors' samples.

The gene calls are TRBV25-1 and TRBJ2-2; D may match TRBD1 or TRBD2 (5 bases each). Germline assignment: CDR1 MGHDK and CDR2 SYGVNS. The CDR3 runs 16 residues. The DNA for the CDR3 is TGTGCAGTACTCCCGGGACCCATGGACAACACCGGGGAGCTGTTTTTT. Encoded protein: CAVLPGPMDNTGELFF.

This clone was counted a single time. V is TRBV6-1 and J is TRBJ2-6; no clear D. The germline V gene encodes CDR1 MNHNS and CDR2 SASEGT. V gave up 1 base and J gave up 1 base, with 5 bases separating them. This CDR3 comprises 15 residues. The CDR3: CASSEGQSGANVLTF. The CDR3 coding sequence is TGTGCCAGCAGTGAAGGACAATCTGGGGCCAACGTCCTGACTTTC.

V is TRBV9 and J is TRBJ2-2; TRBD2 agrees at 13 bases. Looked up from germline, CDR1 is SGDLS and CDR2 is YYNGEE. This CDR3 spans 17 amino acids. The junction had 10 bases not matched to a gene; V was cut back by 5 bases and J by 6 bases. CDR3 in DNA: TGTGCCAGCAGGAAAACCGGGACTAGCGGGATGTCCGGGGAGCTGTTTTTT. Translating it yields CASRKTGTSGMSGELFF.

The chain couples TRBV2 to TRBJ2-1; 8 bases fit TRBD1. The CDR3 covers 14 residues. The V and J ends lost 7 bases and 8 bases, in that order; junction bases with no gene match: 10. Germline CDR1 reads SNHLY; CDR2 reads FYNNEI. CDR3 coding DNA: TGTGCCAGCAATTTCTACCGGGACAGGCATGAGCAGTTCTTC. Translated, it gives CASNFYRDRHEQFF.

The chain combines TRBV11-2 with TRBJ1-4, with a tentative D call TRBD1 (6 bases). Germline values: CDR1 SGHAT, CDR2 FQNNGV. This CDR3 has 16 residues. Trimming removed 2 bases from V and 10 bases from J, with 20 bases in between. CDR3 in amino acids: CASSLRFQGVGGKLFF. The CDR3 nucleotides read TGTGCCAGCAGCTTAAGGTTCCAGGGAGTAGGGGGAAAACTGTTTTTT.

The rearrangement links TRBV7-3 to TRBJ2-1, with 11 bases fitting TRBD2. CDR1 and CDR2 from the germline V gene are SGHTA and FQGTGA. CDR3 size: 15 residues. V was clipped by 4 bases and J by 6 bases; unmatched bases: 5. This chain's CDR3 is CASSSGTSGANEQFF. Written as DNA, the CDR3 is TGTGCCAGCAGCTCCGGGACTAGCGGAGCCAATGAGCAGTTCTTC.

The gene calls are TRBV13 and TRBJ1-1; D is perhaps TRBD1 (6 bases). Germline V gene data show CDR1 as PRHDT and CDR2 as FYEKMQ (reference sequence). This CDR3 has 14 amino acids. V lost 5 bases, J lost 0 bases, and 10 bases lay in between. The CDR3 DNA reads as TGTGCCAGCAGCCCTCAGGGGCTGAACACTGAAGCTTTCTTT. Residues: CASSPQGLNTEAFF.

J is TRBJ1-4 and V is TRBV7-9; D might be TRBD1 (5 bases). Germline values: CDR1 SEHNR, CDR2 FQNEAQ (reference sequence). This CDR3 spans 15 amino acids. V lost 6 bases and J lost 5, with 16 bases in between. The CDR3 loop is CASRGDGGSNEKLFF. The CDR3 DNA follows: TGTGCCAGCAGGGGCGATGGGGGGTCAAATGAAAAACTGTTTTTT.

This chain joins TRBV6-5 and TRBJ2-7, with TRBD1 as a possible D gene (6 bases). Germline V gene data show CDR1 as MNHEY and CDR2 as SVGAGI. V lost 5 bases, J lost 7 bases, and 21 bases lay in between. The CDR3 runs to 15 residues. CDR3 DNA: TGTGCCAGCAGTGGCAGGGACACCAGGTCGCGGGAGCAGTACTTC. Translation: CASSGRDTRSREQYF.

The genes are TRBV2 and TRBJ1-4, with D possibly TRBD1 on 6 matching bases. Trimming took off 10 bases at V and 8 bases at J, with 17 bases between the two ends. The length of the CDR3 is 13 residues. The germline CDR1 and CDR2 sequences are SNHLY and FYNNEI. The CDR3 DNA is TGTGCCATAATAGACAGGCCGCGCGAAAAACTGTTTTTT. Translating gives CAIIDRPREKLFF.

The chain employs TRBV7-6 and TRBJ2-5, with a tentative D call TRBD2 (6 bases). This CDR3 has 12 residues. Trimming removed 2 bases at V and 10 bases at J, with 11 bases between. Germline CDR1 is SGHVS and CDR2 is FNYEAQ. The CDR3 spells CASSLPGEDQYF. For the CDR3, the DNA is TGTGCCAGCAGCTTACCGGGAGAGGACCAGTACTTC.

The J gene is TRBJ2-5, the V gene TRBV7-2, with 14 bases aligning to TRBD2. This CDR3 comprises 19 residues. J was trimmed by 5 bases and V by 6 bases; bases with no gene match: 17. Per the germline V gene, CDR1 is SGHTA and CDR2 is FQGNSA. Written as DNA, the CDR3 is TGTGCCAGCAGAGGCAGGGGGCCGAGACTAGCGGGAGGGCGCGAGACCCAGTACTTC. Translated: CASRGRGPRLAGGRETQYF.

The V gene is TRBV29-1, the J gene TRBJ1-2; D may be TRBD1 (6 bases). V was pared by 7 bases and J by 3 bases, with 9 bases between. Germline-derived CDR1 and CDR2 are SQVTM and ANQGSEA. The CDR3 is 11 amino acids. The CDR3 loop is CSATGYYGYTF. The DNA of the CDR3 is TGCAGCGCCACAGGGTACTATGGCTACACCTTC. The complete variable domain, with remaining parts taken from reference TRBV29-1 and TRBJ1-2, reads SAVISQKPSRDICQRGTSLTIQCQVDSQVTMMFWYRQQPGQSLTLIATANQGSEATYESGFVIDKFPISRPNLTFSTLTVSNMSPEDSSIYLCSATGYYGYTFGSGTRLTVV.

This clone was observed once. This chain links TRBV10-3 with TRBJ2-5; D might be TRBD2 (5 bases). Germline values: CDR1 ENHRY, CDR2 SYGVKD. V was pared by 3 bases and J by 0 bases, with 11 bases between. The CDR3 sequence is 15 residues long. Written as DNA, the CDR3 is TGTGCCATCAGTGACCTTCCGGGGAACCAAGAGACCCAGTACTTC. This translates into CAISDLPGNQETQYF.

The J gene is TRBJ1-3, the V gene TRBV5-5, with D unclear. Germline CDR1 and CDR2: SGHKS and YYEKEE (reference sequence). V was cut by 2 bases and J by 0 bases, with 12 bases left in between. The CDR3 sequence is 16 residues long. This chain's CDR3 is CASSLTMANSGNTIYF. The CDR3 DNA follows: TGTGCCAGCAGCTTAACCATGGCTAACTCTGGAAACACCATATATTTT.

As to this clone: Possible read error: a much larger clone is one base away. V and J are TRBV13 and TRBJ1-2, with a weak D call TRBD1 (5 bases). Germline V gives CDR1 PRHDT, CDR2 FYEKMQ (reference sequence). This CDR3 comprises 12 residues. The CDR3 loop reads CASSLRQRCPYF. The CDR3 coding sequence is TGTGCCAGCAGCCTCCGACAGCGGTGCCCCTACTTC. The whole variable domain, filled in from reference TRBV13 and TRBJ1-2, reads AAGVIQSPRHLIKEKRETATLKCYPIPRHDTVYWYQQGPGQDPQFLISFYEKMQSDKGSIPDRFSAQQFSDYHSELNMSSLELGDSALYFCASSLRQRCPYFGSGTRLTVV.

This clone was seen only once. The V and J genes are TRBV29-1 and TRBJ2-2; no clear D gene. This CDR3 spans 11 amino acids. V was trimmed by 7 bases and J by 4 bases, leaving 7 bases between them. In germline, CDR1 is SQVTM, CDR2 ANQGSEA. CDR3 DNA: TGCAGCGGATACAGCACCGGGGAGCTGTTTTTT. The encoded protein is CSGYSTGELFF.

CDR3 bases: TGTGCCAGCAGTGGGAGGACTAGCGGGAGTAGAGAGCAGTTCTTC. Translated, it gives CASSGRTSGSREQFF. The chain is built from TRBV9 and TRBJ2-1; 13 positions agree with TRBD2. V lost 5 bases to trimming and J lost 10 bases; unmatched junction nucleotides: 9. From germline, CDR1 is SGDLS and CDR2 YYNGEE. The CDR3 is 15 residues long.

This clone occurred a few times. The V call is TRBV23-1, the J call TRBJ1-5; the D is unclear. TRBV23-1 has ORF status, its function being uncertain. Trimming pared 2 bases from V and 2 bases from J, leaving 10 bases between. The CDR3 consists of 15 residues. The CDR3 nucleotides read TGCGCCAGCAGTCAAGGTTTAAGGGGCAATCAGCCCCAGCATTTT. Translation: CASSQGLRGNQPQHF.

The chain combines TRBV6-6 with TRBJ2-7; D gene ambiguous. The CDR3 covers 11 residues. V was shortened by 6 bases and J by 3 bases, with 6 bases between the two germline ends. Germline lookup yields CDR1 MNHNY and CDR2 SVGAGI (reference sequence). As DNA, the CDR3 is TGTGCCAGCAGGGGAAACTACGAGCAGTACTTC. Its translation: CASRGNYEQYF.

This sequence joins TRBV5-4 and TRBJ1-1; D perhaps matches TRBD1 (6 bases). V lost 4 bases to trimming and J lost 2 bases, with 15 bases between them. Germline CDR1 reads SGHNT; CDR2 reads YYREEE (reference sequence). The CDR3 covers 15 residues. The CDR3 loop reads CASSAGGALNTEAFF. CDR3 nucleotide sequence: TGTGCCAGCAGCGCCGGGGGGGCTCTAAACACTGAAGCTTTCTTT.